These 25 T cell receptor beta chains were all obtained from the same sample, sequenced in a study of Tregs in tolerant kidney transplant recipients. TCRdb's copy holds only in-frame clones and misses some; the assay was immunoSEQ multiplex PCR. This sample has 75,000 to 80,000 clones, with 80% to 95% found just once. This material consisted of Tregs from blood, taken before the transplant. The receptor source for this set is a human donor who received a combined kidney and bone marrow transplant.

The chain links TRBV5-1 to TRBJ2-3; the D is unclear. The ends were cut back, 0 bases at V and 3 bases at J, with 2 bases in the middle. The CDR3 sequence is 12 residues long. The germline V gene has CDR1 SGHRS and CDR2 YFSETQ. The CDR3 region has the DNA TGCGCCAGCAGCTTGGAGACAGATACGCAGTATTTT. It yields the protein CASSLETDTQYF.

The chain combines TRBV29-1 with TRBJ1-1; D is uncertain. Between the trimmed V and J ends, which lost 2 bases and 1 base, there was a span of 11 bases. Germline CDR1 is SQVTM and CDR2 is ANQGSEA. This CDR3 has 14 residues. The CDR3 region is CSVELVRGNTEAFF. CDR3 nucleotides: TGCAGCGTTGAATTGGTGCGGGGGAACACTGAAGCTTTCTTT. Variable domain in full (rest from reference TRBV29-1 and TRBJ1-1): SAVISQKPSRDICQRGTSLTIQCQVDSQVTMMFWYRQQPGQSLTLIATANQGSEATYESGFVIDKFPISRPNLTFSTLTVSNMSPEDSSIYLCSVELVRGNTEAFFGQGTRLTVV.

This clone was seen once. The chain uses TRBV2 and TRBJ2-5; 8 positions agree with TRBD1. TRBJ2-7 matches the DNA end more closely, so the J call is doubtful. Germline values: CDR1 SNHLY, CDR2 FYNNEI. The CDR3 is 14 residues long. CDR3 in amino acids: CASGPRTGPYEQYF. DNA for the CDR3: TGTGCCAGCGGCCCCCGGACAGGGCCCTACGAGCAGTACTTC.

The rearrangement joins TRBV18 to TRBJ2-2, with 7 bases identical to TRBD1. There are 15 residues in the CDR3. The V gene end was trimmed by 1 base and the J gene end by 3 bases; junction bases not matched to a gene: 2. From germline, CDR1 is KGHSH and CDR2 LQKENI. The DNA for the CDR3 is TGTGCCAGCTCACCACAGGGGGCCGACACCGGGGAGCTGTTTTTT. Amino acids: CASSPQGADTGELFF.

V gene TRBV30 combines with J gene TRBJ2-1; TRBD2 matches 11 bases. The CDR3 totals 14 residues. Per germline, CDR1 GTSNPN and CDR2 SVGIG (reference sequence). V shed 5 bases and J 3 bases; nucleotides not matched to a gene: 3. The CDR3 nucleotides read TGTGCCTGGCAGCTAGCGGGGGGCTACAATGAGCAGTTCTTC. It yields the protein CAWQLAGGYNEQFF.

The V call is TRBV5-5, the J call TRBJ2-2; 8 positions agree with TRBD1. Germline V gene sequence: CDR1 SGHKS, CDR2 YYEKEE (reference sequence). This CDR3 is built from 15 residues. Trimming at V came to 1 base and at J to 5 bases, leaving 4 bases not matched to a gene. This CDR3 reads CASSLNRGMTGELFF. CDR3 coding DNA: TGTGCCAGCAGCTTGAACAGGGGGATGACCGGGGAGCTGTTTTTT. The whole variable domain, filled in from reference TRBV5-5 and TRBJ2-2, reads DAGVTQSPTHLIKTRGQQVTLRCSPISGHKSVSWYQQVLGQGPQFIFQYYEKEERGRGNFPDRFSARQFPNYSSELNVNALLLGDSALYLCASSLNRGMTGELFFGEGSRLTVL.

This sequence joins TRBV7-2 and TRBJ2-4, with D perhaps matching TRBD1 (6 bases). The CDR3 sequence is 19 residues long. CDR1 and CDR2 from the germline V gene are SGHTA and FQGNSA. The V and J ends lost 1 base and 0 bases respectively, with 19 bases between them. In DNA form, the CDR3 reads TGTGCCAGCAGCTTAGTCGGGACATTCTCTATACTAGCCAAAAACATTCAGTACTTC. It encodes CASSLVGTFSILAKNIQYF.

This chain joins TRBV5-1 and TRBJ2-5; D might be TRBD1 (6 bases). The CDR3 sequence is 16 residues long. V was shortened by 0 bases and J by 4 bases, with 16 bases between the two germline ends. Germline assignment: CDR1 SGHRS and CDR2 YFSETQ. The CDR3 loop reads CASSLGGQARGETQYF. The CDR3 bases are TGCGCCAGCAGCTTGGGGGGTCAGGCCAGGGGAGAGACCCAGTACTTC.

The chain combines TRBV30 with TRBJ2-1; no reliable D call. This CDR3 contains 15 residues. V was cut by 2 bases and J by 3 bases, with 14 bases left in between. Per germline, CDR1 GTSNPN and CDR2 SVGIG (reference sequence). CDR3 loop: CAWSPFEGYYNEQFF. The CDR3 DNA reads as TGTGCCTGGAGTCCCTTCGAAGGGTACTACAATGAGCAGTTCTTC.

The J gene is TRBJ2-2, the V gene TRBV6-1; D may correspond to TRBD1 or TRBD2 (5 bases each). The germline V gene encodes CDR1 MNHNS and CDR2 SASEGT. V was shortened by 8 bases and J by 5 bases, with 12 bases between the two germline ends. The length of the CDR3 is 13 residues. CDR3 sequence: CASCFEGTGELFF. CDR3 DNA: TGTGCCAGCTGCTTTGAGGGGACCGGGGAGCTGTTTTTT.

V gene TRBV7-3 combines with J gene TRBJ2-1; 7 bases fit TRBD2. CDR3 length: 15 residues. With V trimmed by 4 bases and J by 7 bases, 10 bases remained unmatched. Germline V gives CDR1 SGHTA, CDR2 FQGTGA. CDR3 loop: CASSSLGGRGNEQFF. The CDR3, as DNA: TGTGCCAGCAGCTCCTTGGGAGGGCGCGGGAATGAGCAGTTCTTC.

This clone has only one observation. The V gene is TRBV12-2, the J gene TRBJ2-3; TRBD2 is taken as the D call from the table, unchecked against the DNA. TRBV12-2 is listed as a pseudogene. The CDR3 is 17 residues long. The CDR3 reads CASRSPRTSGSTDTQYF. DNA of the CDR3: TGTGCAAGTCGCTCCCCGCGGACTAGCGGGAGCACAGATACGCAGTATTTT.

This chain joins TRBV7-2 and TRBJ1-5; unclear D gene. Germline-derived CDR1 and CDR2 are SGHTA and FQGNSA. CDR3 length: 13 residues. V dropped 4 bases and J dropped 5 bases, with 9 bases sitting between them. CDR3 amino acids: CASSSQEDQPQHF. CDR3 nucleotide sequence: TGTGCCAGCAGCTCGCAAGAGGATCAGCCCCAGCATTTT.

The rearrangement joins TRBV11-2 to TRBJ2-3; 9 bases map to TRBD2. The ends lost 2 bases at V and 5 bases at J; junction bases unmatched: 5. The length of the CDR3 is 15 residues. Per germline, CDR1 SGHAT and CDR2 FQNNGV. The CDR3 spells CASSLSSGAGDTQYF. As DNA, the CDR3 is TGTGCCAGCAGCTTATCTAGCGGGGCGGGAGATACGCAGTATTTT.

V gene TRBV23-1 combines with J gene TRBJ2-5; TRBD1 or TRBD2 may be the D gene (5 bases each). TRBV23-1 carries the ORF label, with uncertain function. The V gene lost 4 bases and the J gene lost 2 bases, with 29 bases spanning the gap. This CDR3 has 20 amino acids. The CDR3 DNA sequence: TGCGCCAGCAGTCCAGGGACCAAACCAAACCCCCCTGCGCGACAAGAGACCCAGTACTTC. It specifies CASSPGTKPNPPARQETQYF.

V gene TRBV29-1 combines with J gene TRBJ2-3, with D perhaps matching TRBD1 (6 bases). This CDR3 has 13 residues. The germline CDR1 and CDR2 sequences are SQVTM and ANQGSEA. The ends were cut back, 6 bases at V and 3 bases at J, with 13 bases in the middle. The CDR3 DNA reads TGCAGCGTCCGGACAGCTCTAACAGATACGCAGTATTTT. This translates into CSVRTALTDTQYF.

On this clone itself: Other DNA sequences in the sample encode the same CDR3. The J gene is TRBJ1-4, the V gene TRBV11-2, with D hard to call. The CDR3 is 12 residues long. CDR1 and CDR2 from the germline V gene are SGHAT and FQNNGV. The ends were cut back, 4 bases at V and 15 bases at J, with 15 bases in the middle. For the CDR3, the DNA is TGTGCCAGCAGCTCCTCGGGCAGCCGTGTGTTTTTT. Protein sequence: CASSSSGSRVFF.

This chain joins TRBV7-9 and TRBJ2-2; 7 nucleotides agree with TRBD1. V shed 1 base and J 3 bases; nucleotides not matched to a gene: 8. Per germline, CDR1 SEHNR and CDR2 FQNEAQ (reference sequence). This CDR3 is 17 amino acids long. The CDR3 DNA follows: TGTGCCAGCAGCTTAGTTCATGAGACAGGGCACACCGGGGAGCTGTTTTTT. Protein: CASSLVHETGHTGELFF.

The V call is TRBV2, the J call TRBJ2-3, with 9 bases that match TRBD1. Germline V CDR1 and CDR2: SNHLY, FYNNEI. The CDR3 length is 16 residues. The V segment lost 6 bases and the J segment 1 base; nucleotides outside the gene matches: 8. CDR3 in DNA: TGTGCCAGCAGCGATCCGGGACAGGGACGCACAGATACGCAGTATTTT. Translated, it gives CASSDPGQGRTDTQYF. Drawing the rest from reference TRBV2 and TRBJ2-3, the complete variable domain is EPEVTQTPSHQVTQMGQEVILRCVPISNHLYFYWYRQILGQKVEFLVSFYNNEISEKSEIFDDQFSVERPDGSNFTLKIRSTKLEDSAMYFCASSDPGQGRTDTQYFGPGTRLTVL.

This clone came up once. The J gene is TRBJ2-1, the V gene TRBV4-2; tentatively, D is TRBD1 (5 bases). The CDR3 covers 16 residues. Between the trimmed V and J ends, which lost 1 base and 0 bases, there was a span of 10 bases. Germline values: CDR1 LGHNA, CDR2 YNFKEQ. CDR3 bases: TGTGCCAGCAGCCAAGGTCGACAGATCTCCTACAATGAGCAGTTCTTC. Translating gives CASSQGRQISYNEQFF.

The V gene is TRBV19, the J gene TRBJ1-5; a possible D gene is TRBD1 (6 bases). Germline CDR1 reads LNHDA; CDR2 reads SQIVND (reference sequence). V was pared by 4 bases and J by 4 bases, with 14 bases between. This CDR3 is 15 amino acids long. The CDR3 nucleotides read TGTGCCAGTAGTAGGGACAATAACCCTAATCAGCCCCAGCATTTT. Its translation is CASSRDNNPNQPQHF. Based on the CDR3 plus reference TRBV19 and TRBJ1-5, the full variable domain is DGGITQSPKYLFRKEGQNVTLSCEQNLNHDAMYWYRQDPGQGLRLIYYSQIVNDFQKGDIAEGYSVSREKKESFPLTVTSAQKNPTAFYLCASSRDNNPNQPQHFGDGTRLSIL.

A few counts support this clone. The chain joins TRBV18 to TRBJ1-4; 7 nucleotides agree with TRBD1. CDR3 size: 13 residues. V lost 7 bases to trimming and J lost 8 bases; unmatched junction nucleotides: 7. Germline V gene sequence: CDR1 KGHSH, CDR2 LQKENI. The CDR3 here is CASFAGTEEKLFF. CDR3 DNA: TGTGCCAGCTTTGCCGGGACAGAAGAAAAACTGTTTTTT.

The chain combines TRBV7-2 with TRBJ1-5; maybe TRBD1 (5 bases). V shed 2 bases and J shed 4 bases, with 6 bases lying between them. This CDR3 region has 13 residues. The germline V gene has CDR1 SGHTA and CDR2 FQGNSA. The CDR3 sequence is CASSLRGNQPQHF. CDR3 DNA sequence: TGTGCCAGCAGCTTAAGGGGTAATCAGCCCCAGCATTTT.

The gene calls are TRBV5-6 and TRBJ1-3; tentatively, D is TRBD1 (5 bases). The germline V and J ends were trimmed by 4 bases and 2 bases, with 13 bases remaining between them. The CDR3 contains 15 residues. CDR1 and CDR2 from the germline V gene are SGHDT and YYEEEE. The CDR3 region is CASSDLRAAGNTIYF. In DNA, the CDR3 is TGTGCCAGCAGCGACCTCAGGGCAGCTGGAAACACCATATATTTT.

This chain links TRBV20-1 with TRBJ2-1, with 10 bases fitting TRBD1. Germline V gives CDR1 DFQATT, CDR2 SNEGSKA (reference sequence). CDR3 length: 11 residues. The trim removed 6 bases at V and 8 bases at J, leaving 1 base unmatched. CDR3 sequence reads: CSAGTGDEQFF. The CDR3 DNA is TGCAGTGCCGGGACAGGGGATGAGCAGTTCTTC.